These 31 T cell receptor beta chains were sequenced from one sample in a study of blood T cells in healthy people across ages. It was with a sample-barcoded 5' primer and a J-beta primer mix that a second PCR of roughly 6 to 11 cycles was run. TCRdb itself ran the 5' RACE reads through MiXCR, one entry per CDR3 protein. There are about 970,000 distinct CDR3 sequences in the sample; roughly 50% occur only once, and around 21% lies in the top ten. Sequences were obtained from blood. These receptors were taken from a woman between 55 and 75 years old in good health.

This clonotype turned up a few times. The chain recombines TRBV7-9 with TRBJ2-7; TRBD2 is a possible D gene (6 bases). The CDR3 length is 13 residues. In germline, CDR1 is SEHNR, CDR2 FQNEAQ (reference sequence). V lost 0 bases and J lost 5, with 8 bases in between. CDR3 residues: CASSLARGNEQYF. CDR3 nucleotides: TGTGCCAGCAGCTTAGCGCGGGGTAACGAGCAGTACTTC.

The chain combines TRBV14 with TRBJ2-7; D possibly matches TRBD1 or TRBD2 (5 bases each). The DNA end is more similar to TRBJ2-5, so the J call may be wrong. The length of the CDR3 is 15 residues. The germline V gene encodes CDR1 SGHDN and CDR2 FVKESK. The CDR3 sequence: CASSQANSGRETQYF. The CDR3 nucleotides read TGTGCCAGCAGCCAAGCGAACTCGGGACGAGAGACCCAGTACTTC.

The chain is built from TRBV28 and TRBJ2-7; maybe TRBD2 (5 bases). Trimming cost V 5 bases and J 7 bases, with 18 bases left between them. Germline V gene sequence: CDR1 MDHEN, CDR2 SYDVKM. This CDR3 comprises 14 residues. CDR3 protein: CASSPRLSSWEQYF. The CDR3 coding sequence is TGTGCCAGCAGTCCTCGACTATCTTCTTGGGAGCAGTACTTC.

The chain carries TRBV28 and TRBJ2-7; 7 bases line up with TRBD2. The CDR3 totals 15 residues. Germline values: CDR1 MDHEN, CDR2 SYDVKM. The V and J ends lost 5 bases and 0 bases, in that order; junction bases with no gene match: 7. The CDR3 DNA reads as TGTGCCAGCAGTCGGGGAGGGCCCCCCTCCTACGAGCAGTACTTC. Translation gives CASSRGGPPSYEQYF. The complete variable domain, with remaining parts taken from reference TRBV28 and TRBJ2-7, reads DVKVTQSSRYLVKRTGEKVFLECVQDMDHENMFWYRQDPGLGLRLIYFSYDVKMKEKGDIPEGYSVSREKKERFSLILESASTNQTSMYLCASSRGGPPSYEQYFGPGTRLTVT.

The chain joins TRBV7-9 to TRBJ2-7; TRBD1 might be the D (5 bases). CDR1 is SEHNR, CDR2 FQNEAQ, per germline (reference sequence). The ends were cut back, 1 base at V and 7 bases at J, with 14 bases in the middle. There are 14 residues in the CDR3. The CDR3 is CASSLVRPGNEQYF. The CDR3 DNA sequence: TGTGCCAGCAGCTTAGTGAGGCCAGGGAATGAGCAGTACTTC.

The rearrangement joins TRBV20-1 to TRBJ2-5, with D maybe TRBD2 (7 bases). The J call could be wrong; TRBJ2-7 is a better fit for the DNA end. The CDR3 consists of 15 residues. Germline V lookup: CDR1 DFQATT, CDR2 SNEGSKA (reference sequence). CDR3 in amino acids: CSASRGLGGPYEQYF. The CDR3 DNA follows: TGCAGTGCTAGCCGCGGACTAGGGGGTCCCTACGAGCAGTACTTC.

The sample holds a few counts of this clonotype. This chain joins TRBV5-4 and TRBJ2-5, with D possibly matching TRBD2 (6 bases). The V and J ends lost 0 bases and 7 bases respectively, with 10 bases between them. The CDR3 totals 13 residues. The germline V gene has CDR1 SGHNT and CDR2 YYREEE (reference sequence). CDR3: CASSLDLGGTQYF. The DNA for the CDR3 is TGTGCCAGCAGCTTGGACCTCGGGGGGACCCAGTACTTC.

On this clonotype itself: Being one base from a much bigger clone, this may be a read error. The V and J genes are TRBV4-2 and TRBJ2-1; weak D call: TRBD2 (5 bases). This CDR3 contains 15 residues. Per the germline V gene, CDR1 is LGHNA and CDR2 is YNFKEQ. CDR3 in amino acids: CASSQEVLSHNEQFF. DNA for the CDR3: TGTGCCAGCAGCCAGGAGGTTCTCTCCCACAATGAGCAGTTCTTC.

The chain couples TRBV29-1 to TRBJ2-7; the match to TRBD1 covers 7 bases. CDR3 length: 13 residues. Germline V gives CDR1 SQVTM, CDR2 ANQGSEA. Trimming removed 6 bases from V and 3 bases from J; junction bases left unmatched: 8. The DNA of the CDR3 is TGCAGCGTCTATAATACAGGGGACTACGAGCAGTACTTC. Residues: CSVYNTGDYEQYF.

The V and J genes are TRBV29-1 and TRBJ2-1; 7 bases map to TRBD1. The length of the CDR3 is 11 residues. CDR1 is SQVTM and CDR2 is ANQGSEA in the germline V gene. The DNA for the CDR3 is TGCAGTCACTCCACAGGGGTAGGGCAGTTCTTC. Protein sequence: CSHSTGVGQFF.

The CDR3 coding sequence is TGTGCCAGCAGTGCCACCCCAACCTACGAGCAGTACTTC. Its protein is CASSATPTYEQYF. The chain is built from TRBV28 and TRBJ2-7; D gene uncertain. The CDR3 is 13 residues long. CDR1 and CDR2 from the germline V gene are MDHEN and SYDVKM. Deletions cut 5 bases from V and 2 bases from J, with 10 bases between.

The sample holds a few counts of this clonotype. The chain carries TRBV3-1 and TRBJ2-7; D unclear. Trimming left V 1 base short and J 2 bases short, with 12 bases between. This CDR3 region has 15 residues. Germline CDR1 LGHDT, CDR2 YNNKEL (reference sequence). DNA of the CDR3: TGTGCCAGCAGCCAAGGAGGAAGCCCTACCTACGAGCAGTACTTC. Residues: CASSQGGSPTYEQYF.

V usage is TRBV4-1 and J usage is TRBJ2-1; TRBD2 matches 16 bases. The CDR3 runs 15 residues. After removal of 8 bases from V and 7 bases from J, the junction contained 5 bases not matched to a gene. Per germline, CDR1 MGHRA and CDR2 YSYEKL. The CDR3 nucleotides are TGCGCCAGCCTCCCGGGACTAGCGGGAGGGAATGAGCAGTTCTTC. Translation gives CASLPGLAGGNEQFF.

The CDR3 spells CACTSSYEQYF. Here the CDR3 DNA reads TGTGCCTGCACTAGTAGTTACGAGCAGTACTTC. The rearrangement links TRBV2 to TRBJ2-5; TRBD2 is a possible D gene (5 bases). The DNA end is a closer match to TRBJ2-7, so the J assignment may be wrong. Germline V lookup: CDR1 SNHLY, CDR2 FYNNEI. The CDR3 spans 11 residues.

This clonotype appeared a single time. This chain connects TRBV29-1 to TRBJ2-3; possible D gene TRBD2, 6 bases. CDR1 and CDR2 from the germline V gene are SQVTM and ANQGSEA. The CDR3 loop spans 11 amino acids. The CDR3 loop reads CRLGGPDTQYF. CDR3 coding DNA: TGCAGGTTGGGGGGTCCAGATACGCAGTATTTT.

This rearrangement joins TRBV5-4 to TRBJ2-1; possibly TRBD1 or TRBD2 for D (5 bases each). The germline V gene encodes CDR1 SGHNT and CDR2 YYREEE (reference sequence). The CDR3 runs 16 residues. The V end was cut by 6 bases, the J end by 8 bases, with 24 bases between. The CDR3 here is CASIQWGSGSIDEQFF. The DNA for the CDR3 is TGTGCCAGCATCCAGTGGGGGAGTGGGAGTATCGATGAGCAGTTCTTC.

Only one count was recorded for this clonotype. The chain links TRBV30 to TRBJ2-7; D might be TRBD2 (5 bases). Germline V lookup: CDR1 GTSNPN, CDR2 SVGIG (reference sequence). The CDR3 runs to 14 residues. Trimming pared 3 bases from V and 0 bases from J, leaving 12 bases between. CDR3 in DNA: TGTGCCTGGAGCGGGGAAACTTACTCCTACGAGCAGTACTTC. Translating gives CAWSGETYSYEQYF.

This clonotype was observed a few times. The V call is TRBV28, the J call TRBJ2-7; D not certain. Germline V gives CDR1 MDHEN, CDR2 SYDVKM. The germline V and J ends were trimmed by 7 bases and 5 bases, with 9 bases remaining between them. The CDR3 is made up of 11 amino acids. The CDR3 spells CASIKRDEQYF. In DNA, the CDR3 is TGTGCCAGCATAAAAAGGGACGAGCAGTACTTC.

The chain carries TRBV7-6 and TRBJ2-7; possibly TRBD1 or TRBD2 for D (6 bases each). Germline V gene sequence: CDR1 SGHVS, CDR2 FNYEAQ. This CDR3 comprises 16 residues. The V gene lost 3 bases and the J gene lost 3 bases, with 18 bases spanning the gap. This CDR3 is CASSFAGGTINYEQYF. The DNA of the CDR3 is TGTGCCAGCAGCTTTGCGGGCGGGACAATTAACTACGAGCAGTACTTC. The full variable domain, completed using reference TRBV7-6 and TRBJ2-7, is GAGVSQSPRYKVTKRGQDVALRCDPISGHVSLYWYRQALGQGPEFLTYFNYEAQQDKSGLPNDRFSAERPEGSISTLTIQRTEQRDSAMYRCASSFAGGTINYEQYFGPGTRLTVT.

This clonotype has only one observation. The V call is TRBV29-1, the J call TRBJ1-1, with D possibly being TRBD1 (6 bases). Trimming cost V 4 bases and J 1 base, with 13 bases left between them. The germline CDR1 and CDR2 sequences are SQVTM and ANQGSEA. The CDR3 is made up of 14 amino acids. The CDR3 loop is CSVVGGRGNTEAFF. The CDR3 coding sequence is TGCAGCGTTGTCGGGGGGCGTGGGAACACTGAAGCTTTCTTT.

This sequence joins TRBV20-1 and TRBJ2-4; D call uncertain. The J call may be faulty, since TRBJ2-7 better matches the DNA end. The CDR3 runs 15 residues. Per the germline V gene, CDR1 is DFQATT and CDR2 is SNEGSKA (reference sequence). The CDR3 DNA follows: TGCAGTGCTAGGGTTTTGGGCACCCAACGATACGAGCAGTACTTC. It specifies CSARVLGTQRYEQYF.

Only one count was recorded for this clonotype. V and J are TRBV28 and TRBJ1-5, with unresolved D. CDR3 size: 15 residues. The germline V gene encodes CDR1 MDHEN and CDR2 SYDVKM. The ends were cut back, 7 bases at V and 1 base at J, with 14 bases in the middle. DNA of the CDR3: TGTGCCAGCATCCCGGGTACATGGAGCAATCAGCCCCAGCATTTT. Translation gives CASIPGTWSNQPQHF.

CDR3 amino acids: CSAISDPREQYF. Written as DNA, the CDR3 is TGCAGTGCTATCTCTGACCCCCGGGAGCAGTACTTC. The chain employs TRBV20-1 and TRBJ2-7, with no clear D. CDR3 length: 12 residues. V gave up 4 bases and J gave up 7 bases, with 14 bases separating them. Germline V CDR1 and CDR2: DFQATT, SNEGSKA (reference sequence).

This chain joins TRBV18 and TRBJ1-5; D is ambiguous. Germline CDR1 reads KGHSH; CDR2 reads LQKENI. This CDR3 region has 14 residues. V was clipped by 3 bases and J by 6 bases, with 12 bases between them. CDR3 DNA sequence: TGTGCCAGCTCACCGCAGCCGGGTAGTCAGCCCCAGCATTTT. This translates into CASSPQPGSQPQHF. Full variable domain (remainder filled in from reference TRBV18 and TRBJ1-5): NAGVMQNPRHLVRRRGQEARLRCSPMKGHSHVYWYRQLPEEGLKFMVYLQKENIIDESGMPKERFSAEFPKEGPSILRIQQVVRGDSAAYFCASSPQPGSQPQHFGDGTRLSIL.

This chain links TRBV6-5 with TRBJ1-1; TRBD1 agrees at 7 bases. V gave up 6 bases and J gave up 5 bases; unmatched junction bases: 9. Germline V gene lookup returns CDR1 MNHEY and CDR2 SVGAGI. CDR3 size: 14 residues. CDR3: CASRRTGAGTEAFF. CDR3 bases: TGTGCCAGCAGGAGAACAGGGGCGGGGACTGAAGCTTTCTTT.

The CDR3 is CASSLGQTSQADTQYF. The CDR3, as DNA: TGTGCCAGCAGCTTGGGTCAAACTAGCCAAGCAGATACGCAGTATTTT. This rearrangement joins TRBV5-6 to TRBJ2-3; D is possibly TRBD2 (6 bases). CDR1 is SGHDT and CDR2 is YYEEEE in the germline V gene. The ends were cut back, 0 bases at V and 4 bases at J, with 15 bases in the middle. This CDR3 is 16 amino acids long.

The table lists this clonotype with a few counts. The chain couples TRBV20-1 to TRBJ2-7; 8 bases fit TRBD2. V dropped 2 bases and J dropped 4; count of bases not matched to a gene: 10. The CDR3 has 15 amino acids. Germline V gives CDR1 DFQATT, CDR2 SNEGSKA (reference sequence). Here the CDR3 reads CSARSGGGGKYEQYF. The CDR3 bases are TGCAGTGCTAGATCCGGCGGCGGGGGGAAGTACGAGCAGTACTTC.

CDR3 coding DNA: TGTGCCAGCAGTTATGCCTTCAATCAGCCCCAGCATTTT. Its translation: CASSYAFNQPQHF. V and J are TRBV6-6 and TRBJ1-5; no reliable D call. Trimming left V 3 bases short and J 3 bases short, with 6 bases between. CDR1 and CDR2 from the germline V gene are MNHNY and SVGAGI (reference sequence). The CDR3 contains 13 residues.

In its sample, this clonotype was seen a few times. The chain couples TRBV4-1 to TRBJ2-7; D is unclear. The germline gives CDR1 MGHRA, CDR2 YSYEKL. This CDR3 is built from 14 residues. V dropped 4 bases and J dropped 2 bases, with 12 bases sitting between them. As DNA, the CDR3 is TGCGCCAGCAGCCCCCTGGGAAAGACCTACGAGCAGTACTTC. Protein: CASSPLGKTYEQYF.

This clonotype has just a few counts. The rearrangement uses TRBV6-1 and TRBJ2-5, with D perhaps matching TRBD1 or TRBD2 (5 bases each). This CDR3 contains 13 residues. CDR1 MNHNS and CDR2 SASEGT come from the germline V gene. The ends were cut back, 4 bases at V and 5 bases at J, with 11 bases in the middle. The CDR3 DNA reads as TGTGCCAGCAGTGCTTTGGGGGTGGAGACCCAGTACTTC. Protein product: CASSALGVETQYF.

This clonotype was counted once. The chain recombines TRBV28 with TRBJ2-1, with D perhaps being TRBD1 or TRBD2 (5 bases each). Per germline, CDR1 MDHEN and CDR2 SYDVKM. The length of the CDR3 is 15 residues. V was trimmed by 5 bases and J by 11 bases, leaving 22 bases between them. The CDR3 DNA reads TGTGCCAGCAGTCTTAAGGGGACGCCACACAGAAAGCAGTTCTTC. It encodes CASSLKGTPHRKQFF.